This T cell receptor (beta chain) came from a study of blood T cells in healthy people across ages. Findings and caveats of the study: Getting older went along with TCR beta diversity per million T cells dropping roughly linearly.

The table lists this clonotype with a few counts. What it binds is unknown. The V and J ends lost 3 bases and 0 bases respectively, with 5 bases between them. This CDR3 has 13 residues. CDR1 SGHTA and CDR2 FQGNSA come from the germline V gene. Sample-barcoded 5' priming and a J-beta primer mix drove a second PCR of about 6 to 11 cycles. A minimum of 3 million CDR3-containing paired-end reads was obtained for each sample. TCRdb ran MiXCR on the 5' RACE reads and lists one entry per CDR3 protein. Of roughly 1,300,000 distinct CDR3 sequences listed, 59% are singletons. Sequenced sample: blood. The receptor was derived from a man between 18 and 35 years old in good health. The chain carries TRBV7-2 and TRBJ1-1; no clear D gene. CDR3 nucleotides: TGTGCCAGCAGCTTTGAAATGAACACTGAAGCTTTCTTT. Translated, it gives CASSFEMNTEAFF. Filled out from reference TRBV7-2 and TRBJ1-1, the complete variable domain reads GAGVSQSPSNKVTEKGKDVELRCDPISGHTALYWYRQSLGQGLEFLIYFQGNSAPDKSGLPSDRFSAERTGGSVSTLTIQRTQQEDSAVYLCASSFEMNTEAFFGQGTRLTVV.